The 25 T cell receptor beta chains given below trace back to one sample, sequenced in a study of blood T cell repertoires in COVID-19. Data came from immunoSEQ multiplex PCR; TCRdb stores just in-frame clones and leaves some out. This table holds 350,000 or so clones, almost 90% found once. Sequenced material: PBMCs or T cells enriched from blood (not recorded which). These receptors were taken from a woman in her 30s who had been exposed to COVID-19.

V gene TRBV27 combines with J gene TRBJ1-4, with 8 positions matching TRBD1. Trimming at V came to 8 bases and at J to 3 bases, leaving 5 bases not matched to a gene. Germline loops: CDR1 MNHEY, CDR2 SMNVEV (reference sequence). The CDR3 runs to 14 residues. CDR3 amino acids: CASGGTGANEKLFF. In nucleotides, the CDR3 is TGTGCCAGCGGAGGGACAGGCGCTAATGAAAAACTGTTTTTT. Together with reference TRBV27 and TRBJ1-4, the CDR3 gives the full variable domain: EAQVTQNPRYLITVTGKKLTVTCSQNMNHEYMSWYRQDPGLGLRQIYYSMNVEVTDKGDVPEGYKVSRKEKRNFPLILESPSPNQTSLYFCASGGTGANEKLFFGSGTQLSVL.

J is TRBJ1-2 and V is TRBV2, with TRBD1 as a possible D gene (6 bases). Trimming took off 3 bases at V and 6 bases at J, with 20 bases between the two ends. Per the germline V gene, CDR1 is SNHLY and CDR2 is FYNNEI. This CDR3 comprises 16 residues. The CDR3 loop reads CASSDWVQRGADGYTF. The DNA of the CDR3 is TGTGCCAGCAGTGACTGGGTACAGCGGGGGGCGGATGGCTACACCTTC. The full variable domain, its missing parts supplied by reference TRBV2 and TRBJ1-2, is EPEVTQTPSHQVTQMGQEVILRCVPISNHLYFYWYRQILGQKVEFLVSFYNNEISEKSEIFDDQFSVERPDGSNFTLKIRSTKLEDSAMYFCASSDWVQRGADGYTFGSGTRLTVV.

The chain combines TRBV18 with TRBJ2-5, with 7 positions matching TRBD2. The trim removed 6 bases at V and 1 base at J, leaving 14 bases unmatched. The CDR3 has 17 residues. Germline V gene sequence: CDR1 KGHSH, CDR2 LQKENI. Here the CDR3 reads CASSSLWGLRRQETQYF. The CDR3 DNA sequence: TGTGCCAGCTCCTCCCTTTGGGGACTACGCCGCCAAGAGACCCAGTACTTC. Supplemented by reference TRBV18 and TRBJ2-5, the full variable domain reads NAGVMQNPRHLVRRRGQEARLRCSPMKGHSHVYWYRQLPEEGLKFMVYLQKENIIDESGMPKERFSAEFPKEGPSILRIQQVVRGDSAAYFCASSSLWGLRRQETQYFGPGTRLLVL.

The chain couples TRBV18 to TRBJ2-7; the match to TRBD1 covers 7 bases. Germline V lookup: CDR1 KGHSH, CDR2 LQKENI. This CDR3 region has 16 residues. J lost 1 base, V lost 1 base, and 7 bases had no gene match. CDR3 region: CASSPRVGQLSYEQYF. The CDR3 nucleotides are TGTGCCAGCTCACCACGAGTGGGACAGCTGTCCTACGAGCAGTACTTC.

The V call is TRBV6-5, the J call TRBJ1-1; D gene unclear. The V end lost 6 bases, the J end lost 0 bases, and 8 bases lay between the germline ends. CDR3 length: 13 amino acids. Looked up from germline, CDR1 is MNHEY and CDR2 is SVGAGI. DNA for the CDR3: TGTGCCAGCAGCACAGCCCTGAACACTGAAGCTTTCTTT. Amino acids: CASSTALNTEAFF.

In this sample, this clone turned up once. The chain is built from TRBV5-1 and TRBJ2-3, with 15 bases identical to TRBD2. The V gene's germline CDR1 is SGHRS and CDR2 YFSETQ. This CDR3 region has 19 residues. Trimming at V came to 2 bases and at J to 0 bases, leaving 7 bases not matched to a gene. CDR3 DNA sequence: TGCGCCAGCAGCTTACGGACTAGCGGGAGGGCAACGAGCACAGATACGCAGTATTTT. Protein: CASSLRTSGRATSTDTQYF.

This chain joins TRBV11-2 and TRBJ2-7; D is unresolved. Per germline, CDR1 SGHAT and CDR2 FQNNGV. The ends were cut back, 3 bases at V and 6 bases at J, with 12 bases in the middle. The CDR3 is made up of 13 amino acids. The CDR3 loop reads CASSFSGSSEQYF. The CDR3 DNA sequence: TGTGCCAGCAGCTTCTCCGGGTCAAGCGAGCAGTACTTC. The variable domain in full, with the rest retrieved from reference TRBV11-2 and TRBJ2-7, is EAGVAQSPRYKIIEKRQSVAFWCNPISGHATLYWYQQILGQGPKLLIQFQNNGVVDDSQLPKDRFSAERLKGVDSTLKIQPAKLEDSAVYLCASSFSGSSEQYFGPGTRLTVT.

The J gene is TRBJ1-5, the V gene TRBV5-8; TRBD1 aligns across 7 bases. Germline V gene data show CDR1 as SGHTS and CDR2 as YDEGEE. Trimming took 4 bases from V and 0 from J; bases not matched to a gene: 4. The CDR3 is 15 residues long. The CDR3 here is CASSRQGYSNQPQHF. The DNA of the CDR3 is TGTGCCAGCAGCAGACAGGGCTATAGCAATCAGCCCCAGCATTTT.

The V and J genes are TRBV18 and TRBJ1-2; possible D gene TRBD1, 6 bases. Trimming removed 2 bases at V and 7 bases at J, with 14 bases between. Germline V gene lookup returns CDR1 KGHSH and CDR2 LQKENI. CDR3 length equals 14 residues. The DNA of the CDR3 is TGTGCCAGCTCACCATACAGGGACGACGTTGGCTACACCTTC. Translated: CASSPYRDDVGYTF.

The rearrangement links TRBV28 to TRBJ2-2; 7 nucleotides match TRBD1. The CDR3 is 15 residues long. Germline CDR1 and CDR2: MDHEN and SYDVKM. V lost 4 bases, J lost 4 bases, and 6 bases stayed unmatched. CDR3 DNA: TGTGCCAGCAGTTCCGACAGGGTACGCACCGGGGAGCTGTTTTTT. This codes for CASSSDRVRTGELFF.

This chain links TRBV28 with TRBJ2-2; D is uncertain. Between the trimmed V and J ends, which lost 2 bases and 2 bases, there was a span of 9 bases. Germline loops: CDR1 MDHEN, CDR2 SYDVKM. The CDR3 length is 15 residues. DNA for the CDR3: TGTGCCAGCAGTTTAGGCCTCTTCAACACCGGGGAGCTGTTTTTT. It encodes CASSLGLFNTGELFF.

The V call is TRBV7-9, the J call TRBJ1-6; TRBD1 is a possible D gene (5 bases). The germline V and J ends were trimmed by 2 bases and 10 bases, with 9 bases remaining between them. The CDR3 contains 13 residues. Germline V gene sequence: CDR1 SEHNR, CDR2 FQNEAQ (reference sequence). As DNA, the CDR3 is TGTGCCAGCAGCTTACAGGGTTCCTCACCCCTCCACTTT. Its translation: CASSLQGSSPLHF.

The rearrangement links TRBV7-7 to TRBJ1-3, with unresolved D. The germline V gene has CDR1 SSHAT and CDR2 FNYEAQ (reference sequence). Trimming removed 5 bases from V and 1 base from J, with 12 bases in between. The CDR3 runs to 15 residues. CDR3 sequence reads: CASSPLPLSGNTIYF. CDR3 bases: TGTGCCAGCAGCCCCCTCCCCCTTTCTGGAAACACCATATATTTT.

The gene calls are TRBV7-6 and TRBJ2-2; 11 bases match TRBD2. From germline, CDR1 is SGHVS and CDR2 FNYEAQ. Losses at the gene ends were 4 bases for V and 5 bases for J; bases not matched to a gene: 12. CDR3 length: 18 amino acids. The CDR3, as DNA: TGTGCCAGCAGCTCACCTCTAGCGGGAGGCCCACGTACCGGGGAGCTGTTTTTT. Protein product: CASSSPLAGGPRTGELFF.

The chain employs TRBV24-1 and TRBJ1-3; D is undetermined. Germline V gene data show CDR1 as KGHDR and CDR2 as SFDVKD. The CDR3 runs to 13 residues. The V end lost 7 bases, the J end lost 6 bases, and 12 bases lay between the germline ends. The CDR3 sequence: CATSSHNENTIYF. DNA of the CDR3: TGTGCCACCAGCTCCCACAACGAAAACACCATATATTTT.

The chain carries TRBV5-1 and TRBJ2-7; TRBD1 matches 9 bases. CDR1 and CDR2 (germline): SGHRS, YFSETQ. This CDR3 has 14 residues. Trimming at V came to 0 bases and at J to 4 bases, leaving 2 bases not matched to a gene. Here the CDR3 reads CASSLEDRGYEQYF. Written as DNA, the CDR3 is TGCGCCAGCAGCTTGGAGGACAGGGGATACGAGCAGTACTTC. Using reference TRBV5-1 and TRBJ2-7 for the parts outside the CDR3, the full variable domain is KAGVTQTPRYLIKTRGQQVTLSCSPISGHRSVSWYQQTPGQGLQFLFEYFSETQRNKGNFPGRFSGRQFSNSRSEMNVSTLELGDSALYLCASSLEDRGYEQYFGPGTRLTVT.

The chain is built from TRBV24-1 and TRBJ2-1; 12 bases are shared with TRBD2. Germline CDR1 reads KGHDR; CDR2 reads SFDVKD. CDR3 length: 19 residues. With 3 bases clipped from V and 0 bases from J, the junction kept 8 bases outside the gene matches. CDR3 region: CATSDPGTSGSSSYNEQFF. The CDR3 nucleotides read TGTGCCACCAGTGATCCCGGGACTAGCGGGTCGAGCTCCTACAATGAGCAGTTCTTC.

This chain joins TRBV27 and TRBJ2-1, with 12 positions matching TRBD2. The CDR3 has 17 amino acids. Germline V gene data show CDR1 as MNHEY and CDR2 as SMNVEV (reference sequence). V lost 4 bases to trimming and J lost 3 bases; unmatched junction nucleotides: 7. The CDR3 loop reads CASSSGLAGIFYNEQFF. CDR3 nucleotides: TGTGCCAGCAGTTCGGGACTAGCGGGCATATTCTACAATGAGCAGTTCTTC.

The J gene is TRBJ2-1, the V gene TRBV6-1; 8 nucleotides line up with TRBD1. Germline V CDR1 and CDR2: MNHNS, SASEGT. There are 19 residues in the CDR3. After removal of 1 base from V and 0 bases from J, the junction contained 11 bases not matched to a gene. This chain's CDR3 is CASSEGTGPFLSSYNEQFF. CDR3 DNA sequence: TGTGCCAGCAGTGAAGGGACAGGGCCTTTCCTTAGCTCCTACAATGAGCAGTTCTTC.

The genes are TRBV11-3 and TRBJ1-5; tentative D call: TRBD1 (5 bases). The germline CDR1 and CDR2 sequences are SGHNT and YENEEA. The CDR3 loop spans 22 amino acids. V gave up 0 bases and J gave up 6 bases, with 33 bases separating them. The CDR3 protein is CASSLDPLLPLFGGREVQPQHF. CDR3 in DNA: TGTGCCAGCAGCTTAGATCCTTTATTGCCCCTCTTCGGTGGCAGGGAGGTTCAGCCCCAGCATTTT.

This clone appeared once. The J gene is TRBJ1-6, the V gene TRBV3-1 (or the pseudogene TRBV3-2), with 8 bases fitting TRBD1. This CDR3 has 16 amino acids. Germline loops: CDR1 LGHDT, CDR2 YNNKEL (reference sequence). V shed 1 base, J shed 9 bases, and the junction held 8 bases outside the gene matches. CDR3 sequence reads: CASSQGTVQGGSPLHF. Here the CDR3 DNA reads TGTGCCAGCAGCCAAGGGACCGTACAGGGGGGTTCACCCCTCCACTTT.

The chain employs TRBV19 and TRBJ1-5; TRBD1 is a possible D gene (5 bases). V lost 6 bases and J 5 bases, leaving 14 bases between the germline ends. Germline V gene lookup returns CDR1 LNHDA and CDR2 SQIVND (reference sequence). The CDR3 is 14 residues long. CDR3 nucleotides: TGTGCCAGTAGGTTATTGGGGGGAGATCAGCCCCAGCATTTT. Translation gives CASRLLGGDQPQHF.

This clone appeared once. The chain links TRBV5-1 to TRBJ2-1; 14 positions agree with TRBD2. The ends lost 1 base at V and 8 bases at J; junction bases unmatched: 11. Germline V gives CDR1 SGHRS, CDR2 YFSETQ. There are 18 residues in the CDR3. This CDR3 reads CASSLRGTSGRLVHEQFF. As DNA, the CDR3 is TGCGCCAGCAGCTTGAGGGGGACTAGCGGGAGATTGGTCCATGAGCAGTTCTTC.

This chain links TRBV29-1 with TRBJ1-2, with 8 bases fitting TRBD1. V gave up 3 bases and J gave up 2 bases; unmatched junction bases: 5. Germline assignment: CDR1 SQVTM and CDR2 ANQGSEA. The CDR3 has 14 amino acids. CDR3 nucleotide sequence: TGCAGCGTTGATGAGAGGGACAGGAACTATGGCTACACCTTC. As protein: CSVDERDRNYGYTF.

The chain has TRBV7-3 and TRBJ2-5, with 11 positions matching TRBD2. The CDR3 has 15 amino acids. From germline, CDR1 is SGHTA and CDR2 FQGTGA. Trimming at V came to 6 bases and at J to 2 bases, leaving 5 bases not matched to a gene. The CDR3 region has the DNA TGTGCCAGCAGTCCGACTAGCGGGGCGCAAGAGACCCAGTACTTC. It specifies CASSPTSGAQETQYF.